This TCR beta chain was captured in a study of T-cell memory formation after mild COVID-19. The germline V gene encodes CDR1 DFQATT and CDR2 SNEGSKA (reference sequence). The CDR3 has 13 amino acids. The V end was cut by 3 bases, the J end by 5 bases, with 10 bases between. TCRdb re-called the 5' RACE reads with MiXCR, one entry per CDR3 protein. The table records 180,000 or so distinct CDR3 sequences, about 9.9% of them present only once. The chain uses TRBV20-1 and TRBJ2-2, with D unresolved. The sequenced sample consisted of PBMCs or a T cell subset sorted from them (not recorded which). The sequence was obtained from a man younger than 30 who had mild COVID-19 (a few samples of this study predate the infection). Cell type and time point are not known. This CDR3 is CSARLVGTGELFF. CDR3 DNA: TGCAGTGCTAGGCTAGTAGGGACCGGGGAGCTGTTTTTT.